One sample yielded the 15 T cell receptor beta chains listed below, sequenced in a study of lymphopenia after photon versus proton radiotherapy. Libraries were prepared by immunoSEQ multiplex PCR; TCRdb keeps only in-frame clonotypes and omits some of them. The table records about 39,000 clones, 80% to 95% of them present only once. Here the sequenced sample was peripheral blood, taken from a patient treated with photon-based radiotherapy. The source is a man between 60 and 70 years old with cholangiocarcinoma.

The rearrangement links TRBV5-4 to TRBJ2-3, with TRBD2 identical over 16 bases. The junction had 12 bases not matched to a gene; V was cut back by 4 bases and J by 4 bases. The CDR3 has 19 amino acids. Germline-derived CDR1 and CDR2 are SGHNT and YYREEE (reference sequence). CDR3 region: CASSRGTSGRVRNPDTQYF. In nucleotides, the CDR3 is TGTGCCAGCAGCCGTGGGACTAGCGGGAGGGTTAGGAACCCAGATACGCAGTATTTT.

The chain uses TRBV5-1 and TRBJ2-3, with a weak D call TRBD1 (5 bases). The CDR3 sequence is 16 residues long. Trimming removed 6 bases at V and 2 bases at J, with 19 bases between. Germline loops: CDR1 SGHRS, CDR2 YFSETQ. The CDR3 loop reads CASMLQGRIDTDTQYF. The CDR3 region has the DNA TGCGCCAGCATGCTTCAGGGCCGGATTGACACAGATACGCAGTATTTT. Full variable domain (rest looked up from reference TRBV5-1 and TRBJ2-3): KAGVTQTPRYLIKTRGQQVTLSCSPISGHRSVSWYQQTPGQGLQFLFEYFSETQRNKGNFPGRFSGRQFSNSRSEMNVSTLELGDSALYLCASMLQGRIDTDTQYFGPGTRLTVL.

The chain recombines TRBV11-2 with TRBJ2-3; D not resolved. Germline CDR1 reads SGHAT; CDR2 reads FQNNGV. V was clipped by 1 base and J by 4 bases, with 12 bases between them. The CDR3 consists of 15 residues. CDR3 sequence reads: CASSLGSRSADTQYF. DNA for the CDR3: TGTGCCAGCAGCTTAGGATCTCGCAGCGCAGATACGCAGTATTTT.

The chain's CDR3 is CASSRDTRGSGSPLHF. The CDR3 DNA reads as TGTGCCAGCAGCCGGGACACCAGGGGTTCAGGTTCACCCCTCCACTTT. The chain uses TRBV7-2 and TRBJ1-6, with D perhaps matching TRBD1 (6 bases). Germline V lookup: CDR1 SGHTA, CDR2 FQGNSA. This CDR3 is built from 16 residues. V was trimmed by 5 bases and J by 9 bases, leaving 20 bases between them.

CDR3 in DNA: TGTGCCAGCAGTTCAGGGGCCCGACCCTACGAGCAGTACTTC. It encodes CASSSGARPYEQYF. This chain connects TRBV28 to TRBJ2-7; weak D call: TRBD1 (6 bases). Trimming stripped 4 bases from V and 2 bases from J, with 12 bases between. CDR1 and CDR2 (germline): MDHEN, SYDVKM. The CDR3 is 14 residues long.

This clone was detected once. The V gene is TRBV4-2, the J gene TRBJ2-5; D is ambiguous. Germline values: CDR1 LGHNA, CDR2 YNFKEQ. The CDR3 contains 14 residues. V gave up 0 bases and J gave up 0 bases, with 5 bases separating them. The CDR3 here is CASSQDLNQETQYF. CDR3 nucleotide sequence: TGTGCCAGCAGCCAAGATTTGAACCAAGAGACCCAGTACTTC.

The gene calls are TRBV4-1 and TRBJ2-1; 11 positions match TRBD2. The CDR3 contains 15 residues. CDR1 and CDR2 (germline): MGHRA, YSYEKL. With V trimmed by 3 bases and J by 5 bases, 3 bases remained unmatched. The DNA of the CDR3 is TGCGCCAGCAGCCAGGGACTAGCGGTCCACAATGAGCAGTTCTTC. Translated, it gives CASSQGLAVHNEQFF.

This sequence joins TRBV7-9 and TRBJ2-3; D call uncertain. The V end lost 5 bases, the J end lost 0 bases, and 9 bases lay between the germline ends. Germline V gene lookup returns CDR1 SEHNR and CDR2 FQNEAQ (reference sequence). CDR3 size: 14 residues. Here the CDR3 reads CASSPTPSTDTQYF. DNA of the CDR3: TGTGCCAGCAGCCCCACACCTAGCACAGATACGCAGTATTTT.

This chain connects TRBV12-5 to TRBJ2-5, with D unclear. Trimming cost V 6 bases and J 5 bases, with 10 bases left between them. CDR1 is LGHNT, CDR2 FRNRAP, per germline. The CDR3 length is 12 residues. The CDR3 loop is CASGLMGETQYF. The CDR3 DNA reads as TGTGCTAGTGGACTAATGGGCGAGACCCAGTACTTC.

This chain links TRBV9 with TRBJ2-7, with D possibly TRBD1 on 6 matching bases. V lost 3 bases and J 2 bases, leaving 18 bases between the germline ends. CDR1 SGDLS and CDR2 YYNGEE come from the germline V gene. This CDR3 is built from 16 residues. CDR3 amino acids: CASSGKTGQPTYEQYF. In nucleotides, the CDR3 is TGTGCCAGCAGCGGTAAGACAGGCCAACCGACCTACGAGCAGTACTTC.

The gene calls are TRBV14 and TRBJ1-4; no definite D call. Germline-derived CDR1 and CDR2 are SGHDN and FVKESK. V dropped 4 bases and J dropped 4 bases, with 10 bases sitting between them. The CDR3 consists of 14 residues. The chain's CDR3 is CASSPRMSNEKLFF. In nucleotides, the CDR3 is TGTGCCAGCAGCCCGAGAATGAGTAATGAAAAACTGTTTTTT. The full variable domain, rest sourced from reference TRBV14 and TRBJ1-4, is EAGVTQFPSHSVIEKGQTVTLRCDPISGHDNLYWYRRVMGKEIKFLLHFVKESKQDESGMPNNRFLAERTGGTYSTLKVQPAELEDSGVYFCASSPRMSNEKLFFGSGTQLSVL.

This chain links TRBV5-1 with TRBJ1-2, with D possibly matching TRBD1 (6 bases). The V gene's germline CDR1 is SGHRS and CDR2 YFSETQ. The CDR3 is 15 amino acids. Trimming took 0 bases from V and 2 from J, leaving 11 bases between them. CDR3 bases: TGCGCCAGCAGCTTGGAGGGCAGGGGCAACTATGGCTACACCTTC. Its translation: CASSLEGRGNYGYTF.

As DNA, the CDR3 is TGTGCCAGCGGGGGACTAGCGGGGAATTTAGATACGCAGTATTTT. Encoded protein: CASGGLAGNLDTQYF. The rearrangement uses TRBV6-1 and TRBJ2-3; TRBD2 matches 13 bases. The CDR3 covers 15 residues. J was trimmed by 5 bases and V by 8 bases; bases with no gene match: 7. Germline CDR1 MNHNS, CDR2 SASEGT.

The chain uses TRBV7-2 and TRBJ1-2, with 7 bases that match TRBD1. CDR3 size: 13 residues. The V and J ends lost 4 bases and 3 bases, in that order; junction bases with no gene match: 2. Germline V gene lookup returns CDR1 SGHTA and CDR2 FQGNSA. CDR3 DNA: TGTGCCAGCAGCTCGGGACAGTACTATGGCTACACCTTC. Translation gives CASSSGQYYGYTF. Full variable domain (remainder filled in from reference TRBV7-2 and TRBJ1-2): GAGVSQSPSNKVTEKGKDVELRCDPISGHTALYWYRQSLGQGLEFLIYFQGNSAPDKSGLPSDRFSAERTGGSVSTLTIQRTQQEDSAVYLCASSSGQYYGYTFGSGTRLTVV.

The gene calls are TRBV21-1 and TRBJ2-1; the table's D call, TRBD2, was not checked against the DNA. TRBV21-1 constitutes a pseudogene. The CDR3 extends over 16 amino acids. This chain's CDR3 is CASSKELRWSYNEQFF. As DNA, the CDR3 is TGTGCCAGCAGCAAAGAACTAAGATGGAGCTACAATGAGCAGTTCTTC.